One T cell receptor (beta chain) is described in this entry. Measured with immunoSEQ multiplex PCR; TCRdb has only the in-frame clones, and not every one. Of more than 140,000 clones listed, around 90% were seen once; the top ten hold around 7.3%. The data are from a study of control samples from healthy donors and cancer patients. CDR1 and CDR2 from the germline V gene are MDHEN and SYDVKM. Germline trimming cut 5 bases from V and 8 bases from J; bases unmatched to any gene: 10. The CDR3 loop spans 14 amino acids. This chain connects TRBV28 to TRBJ1-1, with 8 bases lining up with TRBD1. The TCR comes from a young man in good health. The material sequenced was blood. The chain's CDR3 is CASSVRAGGAEAFF. In DNA form, the CDR3 reads TGTGCCAGCAGTGTAAGGGCAGGGGGCGCCGAAGCTTTCTTT. Using reference TRBV28 and TRBJ1-1 for the parts outside the CDR3, the full variable domain is DVKVTQSSRYLVKRTGEKVFLECVQDMDHENMFWYRQDPGLGLRLIYFSYDVKMKEKGDIPEGYSVSREKKERFSLILESASTNQTSMYLCASSVRAGGAEAFFGQGTRLTVV.